Below are 23 T cell receptor beta chains sequenced from a single sample in a study of CD8 T cells in ankylosing spondylitis. Each CDR3 protein gets one entry after TCRdb re-called the 5' RACE reads with MiXCR. Here the sample spans approximately 220,000 distinct CDR3 sequences, 20% to 30% being singletons. The specimen sequenced was blood, either unsorted or a sorted T cell fraction (not recorded which). Receptors originate from a male donor with ankylosing spondylitis or in good health (not recorded which).

By share, this clonotype ranks as medium-sized (0.01 to 0.1%). This chain links TRBV18 with TRBJ2-3; D is undetermined. Trimming cost V 5 bases and J 3 bases, with 9 bases left between them. The CDR3 consists of 13 residues. Germline CDR1 and CDR2: KGHSH and LQKENI. The CDR3: CASSARFTDTQYF. The DNA for the CDR3 is TGTGCCAGCTCAGCTAGGTTTACAGATACGCAGTATTTT.

There are many counts of this clonotype. The chain joins TRBV20-1 to TRBJ2-1; TRBD2 aligns across 10 bases. Germline CDR1 reads DFQATT; CDR2 reads SNEGSKA (reference sequence). The ends lost 0 bases at V and 4 bases at J; junction bases unmatched: 6. There are 16 residues in the CDR3. CDR3 sequence: CSARDYLAGEYNEQFF. The CDR3 DNA follows: TGCAGTGCTAGAGATTACCTAGCGGGAGAGTACAATGAGCAGTTCTTC.

V gene TRBV5-6 combines with J gene TRBJ1-1; D gene unclear. Deletions cut 4 bases from V and 1 base from J, with 8 bases between. Germline assignment: CDR1 SGHDT and CDR2 YYEEEE. The CDR3 runs 13 residues. As DNA, the CDR3 is TGTGCCAGCAGCGTCAAAGGGAACACTGAAGCTTTCTTT. Translation: CASSVKGNTEAFF.

V gene TRBV20-1 combines with J gene TRBJ1-5; 8 bases agree with TRBD1. With 0 bases clipped from V and 3 bases from J, the junction kept 7 bases outside the gene matches. CDR1 and CDR2 from the germline V gene are DFQATT and SNEGSKA (reference sequence). The CDR3 loop spans 16 amino acids. CDR3 amino acids: CSARDIAGGFNQPQHF. The CDR3 DNA is TGCAGTGCTAGAGATATTGCAGGGGGCTTCAATCAGCCCCAGCATTTT.

J is TRBJ2-7 and V is TRBV20-1; D is uncertain. V lost 2 bases to trimming and J lost 7 bases, with 18 bases between them. The CDR3 has 14 amino acids. CDR1 and CDR2 from the germline V gene are DFQATT and SNEGSKA (reference sequence). DNA for the CDR3: TGCAGTGCTAGACAAAACCCAATCTATGGGGAGCAGTACTTC. Its protein product is CSARQNPIYGEQYF.

This clonotype was detected ten times or more. V and J are TRBV5-1 and TRBJ2-2, with TRBD2 matching over 10 bases. Germline-derived CDR1 and CDR2 are SGHRS and YFSETQ. The CDR3 extends over 16 amino acids. V lost 4 bases and J lost 1; bases outside the gene matches: 4. The CDR3: CASSKREGLNTGELFF. The CDR3 DNA is TGCGCCAGCAGCAAGCGGGAGGGCCTGAACACCGGGGAGCTGTTTTTT.

The chain uses TRBV29-1 and TRBJ2-3; TRBD2 agrees at 10 bases. V lost 3 bases to trimming and J lost 5 bases; unmatched junction nucleotides: 5. Germline V gives CDR1 SQVTM, CDR2 ANQGSEA. CDR3 length equals 14 residues. CDR3 DNA sequence: TGCAGCGTTGACGCTAGCGGGAGAGAAGATACGCAGTATTTT. This encodes CSVDASGREDTQYF.

The sample holds many counts of this clonotype. The rearrangement joins TRBV5-1 to TRBJ2-7, with D possibly being TRBD1 (8 bases). Germline values: CDR1 SGHRS, CDR2 YFSETQ. Trimming shortened V by 2 bases and J by 7 bases, and 16 bases separated the two germline ends. The CDR3 totals 14 residues. The DNA of the CDR3 is TGCGCCAGCAGCTTCCAGGACAGGGAGGGTGAGCAGTACTTC. Its protein product is CASSFQDREGEQYF.

This clonotype appeared a single time. This chain connects TRBV20-1 to TRBJ2-5, with D hard to call. V was cut by 0 bases and J by 4 bases, with 9 bases left in between. Germline assignment: CDR1 DFQATT and CDR2 SNEGSKA (reference sequence). CDR3 size: 13 residues. CDR3 protein: CSARDLSGETQYF. DNA for the CDR3: TGCAGTGCTAGAGATCTGAGTGGAGAGACCCAGTACTTC.

This chain connects TRBV4-2 to TRBJ2-2; D is undetermined. The germline V and J ends were trimmed by 4 bases and 2 bases, with 5 bases remaining between them. The CDR3 is 13 residues long. Germline assignment: CDR1 LGHNA and CDR2 YNFKEQ. The CDR3 loop reads CASSPSNTGELFF. CDR3 DNA sequence: TGTGCCAGCAGCCCGTCTAACACCGGGGAGCTGTTTTTT.

This clonotype was observed many times. The V and J genes are TRBV12-3 or TRBV12-4 and TRBJ2-5; D is possibly TRBD1 or TRBD2 (5 bases each). The CDR3 spans 14 residues. Trimming removed 6 bases from V and 2 bases from J, with 13 bases in between. CDR3 protein: CASSPRGVQETQYF. The CDR3, as DNA: TGTGCCAGCAGCCCTAGGGGAGTGCAAGAGACCCAGTACTTC.

This clonotype was observed at least ten times. The CDR3 DNA sequence: TGCGCCAGCAGCTTGGGAGCGGCCTCCTACAATGAGCAGTTCTTC. It specifies CASSLGAASYNEQFF. The chain employs TRBV5-1 and TRBJ2-1; weak D call: TRBD2 (5 bases). Germline V gene lookup returns CDR1 SGHRS and CDR2 YFSETQ. Trimming took 0 bases from V and 0 from J, leaving 7 bases between them. CDR3 length: 15 amino acids.

The chain has TRBV29-1 and TRBJ2-7; 7 positions agree with TRBD2. Germline V gene data show CDR1 as SQVTM and CDR2 as ANQGSEA. The CDR3 runs 14 residues. V trimming: 6 bases; J trimming: 4 bases; junction bases outside the gene matches: 12. This chain's CDR3 is CSVVFGTIVYEQYF. CDR3 sequence (DNA): TGCAGCGTGGTGTTCGGGACTATAGTTTACGAGCAGTACTTC.

The rearrangement joins TRBV15 to TRBJ2-2; TRBD1 aligns across 8 bases. CDR1 and CDR2 (germline): LNHNV, YYDKDF (reference sequence). This CDR3 is built from 14 residues. The trim removed 7 bases at V and 0 bases at J, leaving 1 base unmatched. The CDR3 here is CATNRGTNTGELFF. DNA for the CDR3: TGTGCCACCAACAGGGGGACGAACACCGGGGAGCTGTTTTTT.

This clonotype was seen at least ten times. CDR3 region: CASSETTSGSRGTQFF. CDR3 nucleotides: TGCGCCAGCAGCGAGACAACTAGCGGGAGCCGAGGGACGCAGTTCTTC. The chain uses TRBV5-1 and TRBJ2-1; TRBD2 matches at 11 bases. Germline CDR1 SGHRS, CDR2 YFSETQ. Losses at the gene ends were 4 bases for V and 12 bases for J; bases not matched to a gene: 15. This CDR3 comprises 16 residues.

This clonotype has at least ten counts. The chain is built from TRBV7-2 and TRBJ2-3; D may be TRBD1 or TRBD2 (5 bases each). The CDR3 has 13 amino acids. Germline lookup yields CDR1 SGHTA and CDR2 FQGNSA. Trimming removed 7 bases at V and 3 bases at J, with 11 bases between. The CDR3 region has the DNA TGTGCCAGCAACCGGGACCGAACAGATACGCAGTATTTT. It translates to CASNRDRTDTQYF.

The chain uses TRBV12-3 or TRBV12-4 and TRBJ2-3; TRBD2 matches at 8 bases. V shed 3 bases, J shed 6 bases, and the junction held 8 bases outside the gene matches. The length of the CDR3 is 15 residues. CDR3 sequence reads: CASSLGREEGDTQYF. Here the CDR3 DNA reads TGTGCCAGCAGTTTGGGGCGGGAGGAAGGTGATACGCAGTATTTT.

This clonotype was counted ten times or more. The chain recombines TRBV5-1 with TRBJ2-3; D uncertain. V lost 5 bases and J lost 1, with 14 bases in between. The CDR3 is 15 residues long. Germline assignment: CDR1 SGHRS and CDR2 YFSETQ. The CDR3 DNA reads TGCGCCAGCAGGAGTCTAGTCTCTGGCACAGATACGCAGTATTTT. Amino acids: CASRSLVSGTDTQYF.

Only a few counts were recorded for this clonotype. The rearrangement uses TRBV12-3 or TRBV12-4 and TRBJ2-3; D assignment may be TRBD1 or TRBD2 (5 bases each). The CDR3 is made up of 13 amino acids. V lost 0 bases and J lost 8, with 9 bases in between. In DNA form, the CDR3 reads TGTGCCAGCAGTTTAGCGCTAGGGACTACGCAGTATTTT. Amino acids: CASSLALGTTQYF.

This clonotype was recorded at least ten times. The rearrangement joins TRBV12-3 or TRBV12-4 to TRBJ2-3, with TRBD1 identical over 9 bases. This CDR3 spans 16 amino acids. The V and J ends lost 2 bases and 4 bases, in that order; junction bases with no gene match: 7. The CDR3 region has the DNA TGTGCCAGCAGTTTAAGTGGGACAGGGAGCGCAGATACGCAGTATTTT. Translation gives CASSLSGTGSADTQYF.

This clonotype has ten or more counts. The chain uses TRBV27 and TRBJ2-1, with no clear D. V lost 3 bases to trimming and J lost 8 bases, with 2 bases between them. The germline V gene encodes CDR1 MNHEY and CDR2 SMNVEV (reference sequence). The CDR3 covers 10 residues. The CDR3 DNA reads as TGTGCCAGCAGTTTGTATGAGCAGTTCTTC. Translating gives CASSLYEQFF.

This sequence joins TRBV10-3 and TRBJ2-3; tentative D call: TRBD2 (5 bases). The V end was cut by 4 bases, the J end by 5 bases, with 19 bases between. Germline CDR1 is ENHRY and CDR2 is SYGVKD. There are 16 residues in the CDR3. CDR3 bases: TGTGCCATCAGTGGAATGAGGGTTCTGGATTTAGATACGCAGTATTTT. It is translated as CAISGMRVLDLDTQYF.

In this sample, this clonotype turned up many times. The V call is TRBV6-6, the J call TRBJ2-6; either TRBD1 or TRBD2 may fit D (5 bases each). There are 13 residues in the CDR3. V was pared by 5 bases and J by 18 bases, with 20 bases between. CDR1 MNHNY and CDR2 SVGAGI come from the germline V gene (reference sequence). The CDR3 DNA is TGTGCCAGCAGTCTACGGGACCCACTTCTGGCGACTTTC. Amino acid sequence: CASSLRDPLLATF.